This T cell receptor beta chain was captured in a study of CD8 T cells in Susac syndrome. A quantity of about 0.45 to 1 ug RNA underwent reverse transcription using random hexamers. Across 54 Vbeta and 13 Jbeta, immunoSEQ multiplex PCR amplified TCR beta CDR3. TCRdb re-derived calls from the immunoSEQ multiplex PCR reads in MiXCR, one entry per CDR3 protein. There are approximately 300,000 distinct CDR3 sequences in the sample; 75% to 90% occur only once, and 0.18% lies in the top ten. CDR3 length equals 14 residues. V dropped 1 base and J dropped 4 bases, with 10 bases sitting between them. Germline V gives CDR1 SGHDN, CDR2 FVKESK.

The receptor comes from a human donor with multiple sclerosis. The specimen sequenced was CD8+ T cells from PBMCs. The chain carries TRBV14 and TRBJ1-2; tentative D call: TRBD1 (5 bases). The CDR3 loop is CASSQGGLIYGYTF. The CDR3 nucleotides read TGTGCCAGCAGCCAAGGGGGACTGATCTATGGCTACACCTTC.